This section outlines one T cell receptor beta chain sequence together with its context. The antigen is unknown. From germline, CDR1 is LNHNV and CDR2 YYDKDF (reference sequence). With V trimmed by 1 base and J by 5 bases, 6 bases remained unmatched. The CDR3 has 15 residues. Original methodology: Per-sample TCR counts ranged from roughly 20,000 to 750,000, median around 100,000. TCRdb ran MiXCR on the RACE reads and lists one entry per CDR3 protein. TCRdb's processing, not the authors' own work, is the source of the V and J calls. The data show approximately 82,000 distinct CDR3 sequences, approximately 10% seen once. This entry is derived from a study of human T cells and chemical hapten exposure. Overall study: Once 0.01% DPC had been applied to the upper back by patch test, readings were taken at 6 days. Study-wide points: Counts of TCRs expanded at PT1 correlated positively with patch test score. It should be noted that donors had alopecia, so their immune response may differ from healthy people's.

Time point described: patch test 1, 2 weeks after DPC sensitization. Treatment indicated: therapeutic diphenylcyclopropenone sensitization with weekly scalp DPC. The receptor comes from a woman aged 60-70 years with alopecia areata. Some clones in this sample may be carry-over from other donors' samples. The input for sequencing was whole blood, taken in connection with sensitization to the hapten diphenylcyclopropenone (DPC). The chain combines TRBV15 with TRBJ2-7, with 9 positions matching TRBD1. CDR3 DNA sequence: TGTGCCACCAGCAGAGGAGGGACAGGGTCCCACGAGCAGTACTTC. This sequence encodes CATSRGGTGSHEQYF.